These T cell receptor beta chains were read from a single sample in a study of human versus mouse CDR3 diversity and MHC coevolution. Using immunoSEQ multiplex PCR, the repertoire was profiled, and TCRdb retains in-frame clones only, with some absent. This table holds more than 60,000 clones, 80% to 95% found once. The sequenced sample was naive CD4+ T cells from blood. These receptors were taken from a person aged 25 to 75 in good health. The CDR3 runs from the conserved cysteine through the conserved F or W. D genes are given only for firm matches.

v_call,j_call,d_call,cdr3_aa,cdr3_nt
TRBV11-2,TRBJ1-4,TRBD1,CASSPTSPGQKNEKLFF,TGTGCCAGCAGCCCAACGTCCCCGGGACAGAAAAATGAAAAACTGTTTTTT
TRBV29-1,TRBJ2-7,NA,CSVVKGSPGEQYF,TGCAGCGTTGTCAAGGGCTCCCCGGGGGAGCAGTACTTC
TRBV7-9,TRBJ2-7,TRBD1,CASSPRDRAYEQYF,TGTGCCAGCAGCCCCCGGGACAGGGCCTACGAGCAGTACTTC
TRBV13,TRBJ2-3,NA,CASSFSSTDTQYF,TGTGCCAGCAGCTTCTCTAGCACAGATACGCAGTATTTT
TRBV27,TRBJ2-3,NA,CASSFSDTQYF,TGTGCCAGCAGTTTTTCGGATACGCAGTATTTT
TRBV4-2,TRBJ1-5,NA,CASSQETGRVQPQHF,TGTGCCAGCAGCCAAGAGACAGGCCGGGTTCAGCCCCAGCATTTT
TRBV28,TRBJ1-6,NA,CASSFGGSYNSPLHF,TGTGCCAGCAGTTTCGGGGGATCCTATAATTCACCCCTCCACTTT
TRBV7-2,TRBJ1-6,NA,CASSQNRVPYNSPLHF,TGTGCCAGCAGCCAAAACAGGGTTCCCTATAATTCACCCCTCCACTTT
TRBV7-2,TRBJ1-2,NA,CASSTAQGTGYTF,TGTGCCAGCAGTACCGCACAGGGAACTGGCTACACCTTC
TRBV18,TRBJ1-1,NA,CASSPGVGEGAEAFF,TGTGCCAGCTCACCCGGAGTAGGGGAGGGAGCTGAAGCTTTCTTT
TRBV7-8,TRBJ1-2,NA,CASSSLPNWYGYTF,TGTGCCAGCAGCTCCCTCCCTAATTGGTATGGCTACACCTTC